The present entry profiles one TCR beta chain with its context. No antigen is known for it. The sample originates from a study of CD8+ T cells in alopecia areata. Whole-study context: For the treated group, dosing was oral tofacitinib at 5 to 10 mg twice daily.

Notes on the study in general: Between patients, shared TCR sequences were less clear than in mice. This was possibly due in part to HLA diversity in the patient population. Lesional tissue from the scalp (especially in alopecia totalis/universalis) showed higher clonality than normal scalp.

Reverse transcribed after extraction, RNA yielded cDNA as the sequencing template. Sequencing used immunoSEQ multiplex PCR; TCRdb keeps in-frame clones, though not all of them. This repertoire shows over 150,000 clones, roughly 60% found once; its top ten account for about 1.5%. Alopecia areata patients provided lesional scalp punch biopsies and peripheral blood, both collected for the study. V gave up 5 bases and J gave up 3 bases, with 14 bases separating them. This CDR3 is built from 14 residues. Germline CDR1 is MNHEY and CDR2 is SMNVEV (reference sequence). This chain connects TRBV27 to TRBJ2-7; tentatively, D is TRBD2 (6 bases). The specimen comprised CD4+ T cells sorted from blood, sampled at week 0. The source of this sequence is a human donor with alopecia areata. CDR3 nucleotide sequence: TGTGCCAGCAGTCCTTACTCGGGAGACTACGAGCAGTACTTC. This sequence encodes CASSPYSGDYEQYF.